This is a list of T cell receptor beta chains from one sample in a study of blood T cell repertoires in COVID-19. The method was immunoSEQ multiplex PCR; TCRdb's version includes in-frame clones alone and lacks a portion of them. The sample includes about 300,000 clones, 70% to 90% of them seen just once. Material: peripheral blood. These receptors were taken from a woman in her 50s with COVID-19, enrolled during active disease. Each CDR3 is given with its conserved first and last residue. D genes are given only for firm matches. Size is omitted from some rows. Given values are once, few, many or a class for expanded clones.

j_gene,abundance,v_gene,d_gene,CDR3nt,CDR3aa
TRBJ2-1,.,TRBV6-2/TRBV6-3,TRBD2,TGTGCCAGCAGTAGCCCTAGACAAAAACTAGCGAGCTCCTACAATGAGCAGTTCTTC,CASSSPRQKLASSYNEQFF
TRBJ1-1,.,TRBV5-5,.,TGTGCCAGCAGCTTGAGGCCAGGACTCATGAACACTGAAGCTTTCTTT,CASSLRPGLMNTEAFF
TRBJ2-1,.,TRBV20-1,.,TGCAGTGCTAGTCCCGAAGCGGGTGAGCAGTTCTTC,CSASPEAGEQFF
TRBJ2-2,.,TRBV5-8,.,TGTGCCAGCAGCTTGTCCGGCACCGGGGAGCTGTTTTTT,CASSLSGTGELFF
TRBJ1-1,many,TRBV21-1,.,TGTGCCAGCAACCGACTCCTCGGACAAATGAACACTGAAGCTTTCTTT,CASNRLLGQMNTEAFF
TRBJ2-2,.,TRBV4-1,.,TGCGCCAGCAGCCGACCTGGACAGTTCGGCGGGGAGCTGTTTTTT,CASSRPGQFGGELFF
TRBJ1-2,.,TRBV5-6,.,TGTGCCAGCAGCTGGCCTGGGGGGGCCCTCTATGGCTACACCTTC,CASSWPGGALYGYTF
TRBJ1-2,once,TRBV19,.,TGTGCCAGTAGTACCCTTCGGGGGTCTAACTATGGCTACACCTTC,CASSTLRGSNYGYTF
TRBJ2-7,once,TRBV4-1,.,TGCGCCAGCAGCGAGGGACTCCTCTACGAGCAGTACTTC,CASSEGLLYEQYF
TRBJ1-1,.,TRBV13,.,TGTGCCAGCAGCCGTGGGACACTCTATGAAGGTACTGAAGCTTTCTTT,CASSRGTLYEGTEAFF
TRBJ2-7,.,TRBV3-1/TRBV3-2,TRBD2,TGTGCCAGCAGCCAAGTTAGCGGGAGTACGGAGAGCGGCCCGAACTTC,CASSQVSGSTESGPNF
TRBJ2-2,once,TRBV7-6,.,TGTGCCAGCAGCTTAGCGAACAGGATGAACACCGGGGAGCTGTTTTTT,CASSLANRMNTGELFF
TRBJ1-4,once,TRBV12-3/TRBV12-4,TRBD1,TGTGCCAGCAATGACAGGGGGAATGAAAAACTGTTTTTT,CASNDRGNEKLFF
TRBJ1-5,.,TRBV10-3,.,TGTGCCATCAGTGAATCCGGTCAGCCCCAGCATTTT,CAISESGQPQHF
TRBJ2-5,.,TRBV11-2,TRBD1,TGTGCCAGCAGCATTACAGGGGGGCGCAGGGATGAGACCCAGTACTTC,CASSITGGRRDETQYF
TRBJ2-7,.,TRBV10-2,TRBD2,TGCGCCAGCAGTGACCCCTCGGGACTAGCGGAATCCTACGAGCAGTACTTC,CASSDPSGLAESYEQYF
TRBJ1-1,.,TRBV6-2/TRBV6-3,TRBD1,TGTGCCAGCAGTTTAGGACAGGGTTGGAACACTGAAGCTTTCTTT,CASSLGQGWNTEAFF
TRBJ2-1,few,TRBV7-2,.,TGTGCCAGCAGCTTGCTGGGGGGGGCCTCAAGGGCTGGCAATGAGCAGTTCTTC,CASSLLGGASRAGNEQFF
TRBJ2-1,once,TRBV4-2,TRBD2,TGTGCCAGCAGCCAAGGAGCTTTGAGCGGGAGGGACAATGAGCAGTTCTTC,CASSQGALSGRDNEQFF
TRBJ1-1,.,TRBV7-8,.,TGTGCCAGCAGCTTAAGTCAGGCTTATCTTTCAGGGAATCCTGAAGCTTTCTTT,CASSLSQAYLSGNPEAFF
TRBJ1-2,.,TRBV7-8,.,TGTGCCAGCAGCCCTTATCGGGGCAGGGGCCAATCAGATGGCTACACCTTC,CASSPYRGRGQSDGYTF
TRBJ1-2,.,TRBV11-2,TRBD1,TGTGCCAGCAGCTTAGACCCAGGGACAGCCTATGGCTACACCTTC,CASSLDPGTAYGYTF
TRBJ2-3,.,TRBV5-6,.,TGTGCCAGCAGCTTGGGTCTTAGCACAGATACGCAGTATTTT,CASSLGLSTDTQYF
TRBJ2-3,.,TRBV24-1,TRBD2,TGTGCCACCAGTGATTTGACGGCCTCTGCGGGAGGCGGAGATACGCAGTATTTT,CATSDLTASAGGGDTQYF
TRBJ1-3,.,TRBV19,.,TGTGCCAGTAGTATTCCCCCCCGCGGCACCATATATTTT,CASSIPPRGTIYF
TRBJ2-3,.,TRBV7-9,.,TGTGCCAGCAGCTTAGGGCTAGCGAGACGCACAGATACGCAGTATTTT,CASSLGLARRTDTQYF
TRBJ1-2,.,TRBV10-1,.,TGCGCCAGCAGTGAGGACATATCGGCGCCTAACTATGGCTACACCTTC,CASSEDISAPNYGYTF
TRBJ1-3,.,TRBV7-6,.,TGTGCCAGCAGCTTAGGATTTGGAGGATTGGGAAACACCATATATTTT,CASSLGFGGLGNTIYF
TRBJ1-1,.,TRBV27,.,TGTGCCAGCAGTCCGACCTCCGAGACGGGGGACACTGAAGCTTTCTTT,CASSPTSETGDTEAFF
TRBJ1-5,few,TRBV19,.,TGTGCCAGTAGTATAGCAGTACCTCAGCCCCAGCATTTT,CASSIAVPQPQHF
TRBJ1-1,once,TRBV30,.,TGTGCCTGGAAAGGGGCGCTAGATATCACTGAAGCTTTCTTT,CAWKGALDITEAFF
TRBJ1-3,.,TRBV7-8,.,TGTGCCAGCAGCCCGGACATGGCCTCTGGAAACACCATATATTTT,CASSPDMASGNTIYF
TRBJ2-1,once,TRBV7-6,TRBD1,TGTGCCAGCAGCTTAGTAGGACAGGGGGCTGCCTACAATGAGCAGTTCTTC,CASSLVGQGAAYNEQFF
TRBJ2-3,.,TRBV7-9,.,TGTGCCAGCAGCTCAAGACAGGTTCCCACAGATACGCAGTATTTT,CASSSRQVPTDTQYF
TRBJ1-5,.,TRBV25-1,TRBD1,TGTGCCAGCAGCAGGACAGGCCACAATCAGCCCCAGCATTTT,CASSRTGHNQPQHF
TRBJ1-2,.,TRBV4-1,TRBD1,TGCGCCAGCAGCCCCGGGACAGGGGTGATGGGCTACACCTTC,CASSPGTGVMGYTF
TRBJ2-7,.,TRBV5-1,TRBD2,TGCGCCAGCAGCTTCGGGACTAGCGGGAGTGGGATCTCCTACGAGCAGTACTTC,CASSFGTSGSGISYEQYF
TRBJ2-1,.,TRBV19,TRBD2,TGTGCCAGTGGGGAGGGGTTCTACAATGAGCAGTTCTTC,CASGEGFYNEQFF
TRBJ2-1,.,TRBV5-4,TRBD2,TGTGCCAGCAGCGGGGGGGGGACGAGCTCCTACAATGAGCAGTTCTTC,CASSGGGTSSYNEQFF
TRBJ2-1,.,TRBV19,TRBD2,TGTGCCAGCCCCTATAGAGGGTGGACTAGCGGGACGCAAAATGAGCAGTTCTTC,CASPYRGWTSGTQNEQFF
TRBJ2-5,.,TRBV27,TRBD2,TGTGCCAGCAGTTCAACGCTAGCGGGAGAGTGGGAGACCCAGTACTTC,CASSSTLAGEWETQYF
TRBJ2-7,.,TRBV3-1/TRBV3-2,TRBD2,TGTGCCAGCAGCACAGTCGAAGCGGAGACTAGCGGGAGAGGTCACGAGCAGTACTTC,CASSTVEAETSGRGHEQYF
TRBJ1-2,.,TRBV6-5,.,TGTGCCAGCAGTTCCTCCCGGGGTGGCTACACCTTC,CASSSSRGGYTF
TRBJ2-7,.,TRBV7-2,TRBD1,TGTGCCAGCAGCGGTGGGACAGGGCTCCACGAGCAGTACTTC,CASSGGTGLHEQYF
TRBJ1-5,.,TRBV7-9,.,TGTGCCAGCAGCTTGGCCGGACAGCAGCCCCAGCATTTT,CASSLAGQQPQHF
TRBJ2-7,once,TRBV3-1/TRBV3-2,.,TGTGCCAGCAGCCAGATGAGAATGCAGTACTTC,CASSQMRMQYF
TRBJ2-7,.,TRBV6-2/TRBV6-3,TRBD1,TGTGCCAGCAGTACCCCCACTGGACAGGGGTTTCACTACGAGCAGTACTTC,CASSTPTGQGFHYEQYF
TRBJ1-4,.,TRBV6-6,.,TGTGCCAGCAGGAGCGTAACGGAGGGTGAAAAACTGTTTTTT,CASRSVTEGEKLFF
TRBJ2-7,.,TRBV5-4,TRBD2,TGTGCCAGCAGCTCCGCGACTAGCGGGAGAGCATACGAGCAGTACTTC,CASSSATSGRAYEQYF
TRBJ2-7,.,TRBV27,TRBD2,TGTGCCAGCAGTTCCTCCAAGGGGCTAGCGGGGGCCTACGAGCAGTACTTC,CASSSSKGLAGAYEQYF
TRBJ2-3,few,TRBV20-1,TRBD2,TGCAGTGCTAGTTCTAGCGGGAGGCCAGATACGCAGTATTTT,CSASSSGRPDTQYF
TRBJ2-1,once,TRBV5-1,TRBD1,TGCGCCAGCACCGGGACAGGGGTCAATGAGCAGTTCTTC,CASTGTGVNEQFF
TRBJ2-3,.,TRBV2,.,TGTGCCAGCAGTGAAAGCCTAGCCTTTGCAGATACGCAGTATTTT,CASSESLAFADTQYF
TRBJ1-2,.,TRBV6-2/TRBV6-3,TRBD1,TGTGCCAGCAGTTACCGATTGGGACAGGGGGCGAAAGATGATGGCTACACCTTC,CASSYRLGQGAKDDGYTF
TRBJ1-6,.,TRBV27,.,TGTGCCAGCAGTTTACTCACCAGGGGCTTTAATAATTCACCCCTCCACTTT,CASSLLTRGFNNSPLHF